The sequence of this T cell receptor (beta chain) was determined in a study of a mutant IDH1 vaccine in newly diagnosed glioma. This CDR3 has 12 residues. Germline CDR1 and CDR2: MNHEY and SVGAGI. The V end was cut by 7 bases, the J end by 6 bases, with 12 bases between. The time point denotes: week 35, safety follow-up. Every vaccination contained 300 ug of the mutant IDH1 20-mer peptide and was paired with topical imiquimod. This clone came up once. Its target is unknown. The table came from immunoSEQ multiplex PCR; TCRdb's copy has only in-frame clones and leaves some out. The sample carries around 60,000 clones, approximately 80% recorded once.

The rearrangement uses TRBV6-5 and TRBJ1-1; D not resolved. This TCR came from a man aged 35 to 55 with glioma. This specimen consisted of PBMCs, obtained from a glioma patient whose treatment included an IDH1 peptide vaccine. The CDR3 is CASISPRAEAFF. DNA of the CDR3: TGTGCCAGCATCTCCCCGAGAGCTGAAGCTTTCTTT.